This T cell receptor (beta chain) was recovered during a study of PD-L1 blockade in urothelial cancer. Whole-study context: About 90% of the 29 patients were males with bladder-origin urothelial cancer. There were a median of approximately 150,000 T cells in blood samples. Regarding the study as a whole: Sub-median blood TCR clonality before treatment predicted longer survival.

V lost 5 bases to trimming and J lost 2 bases, with 15 bases between them. The CDR3 spans 16 residues. Germline V gene lookup returns CDR1 MDHEN and CDR2 SYDVKM. Assay used: immunoSEQ multiplex PCR; TCRdb lists only in-frame clones, some missing. The profile covers about 100,000 clones, with under 85% appearing a single time and 2% to 2.5% taken by the ten largest. Per-patient samples, pretreatment and on-treatment, numbered 1 to 8. On this clone: Its antigen remains unknown.

The source is a man over 45 with urothelial cancer. This chain links TRBV28 with TRBJ2-2, with D perhaps matching TRBD1 (6 bases). The source was PBMCs, collected around atezolizumab (anti-PD-L1) treatment. CDR3 amino acids: CASSPHTGSNTGELFF. The CDR3 region has the DNA TGTGCCAGCAGTCCACACACAGGGAGTAACACCGGGGAGCTGTTTTTT.